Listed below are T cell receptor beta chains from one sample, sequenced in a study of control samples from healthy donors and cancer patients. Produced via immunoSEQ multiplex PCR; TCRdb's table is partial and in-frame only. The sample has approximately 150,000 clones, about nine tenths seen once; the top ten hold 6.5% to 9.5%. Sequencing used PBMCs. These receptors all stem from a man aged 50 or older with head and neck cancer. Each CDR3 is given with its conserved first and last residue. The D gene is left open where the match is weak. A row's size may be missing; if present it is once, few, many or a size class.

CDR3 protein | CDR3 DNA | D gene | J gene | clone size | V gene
CASKLQGGNTGELFF | TGCGCCAGCAAGCTGCAGGGGGGAAACACCGGGGAGCTGTTTTTT | - | TRBJ2-2 | - | TRBV5-1
CASRPEGGIYGYTF | TGTGCCAGCAGGCCCGAGGGGGGGATCTATGGCTACACCTTC | - | TRBJ1-2 | - | TRBV2
CATSDFLDSNEQFF | TGTGCCACCAGTGATTTTCTGGACTCCAATGAGCAGTTCTTC | - | TRBJ2-1 | - | TRBV24-1
CASSPAGPGQTSTDTQYF | TGCGCCAGCAGCCCCGCGGGCCCCGGACAGACTAGCACAGATACGCAGTATTTT | - | TRBJ2-3 | - | TRBV5-1
CASSLDRGLYEQYF | TGTGCCAGCAGCCTTGACAGGGGACTGTACGAGCAGTACTTC | TRBD1 | TRBJ2-7 | - | TRBV28
CATTERNTGELFF | TGTGCCACCACTGAGCGTAACACCGGGGAGCTGTTTTTT | - | TRBJ2-2 | - | TRBV24-1
CAWRPGGPLYNEQFF | TGTGCCTGGAGACCAGGAGGGCCCCTTTACAATGAGCAGTTCTTC | - | TRBJ2-1 | - | TRBV30
CASREGTHNSPLHF | TGTGCCAGCCGCGAGGGGACCCATAATTCACCCCTCCACTTT | - | TRBJ1-6 | - | TRBV7-3
CSVGAGNYGYTF | TGCAGCGTGGGGGCCGGGAACTATGGCTACACCTTC | - | TRBJ1-2 | - | TRBV29-1
CASSSSGASTGYTF | TGTGCCAGCAGTTCCTCCGGGGCCTCCACTGGCTACACCTTC | - | TRBJ1-2 | few | TRBV6-6
CASSGGWGNQPQHF | TGTGCCAGCAGCGGCGGTTGGGGAAATCAGCCCCAGCATTTT | - | TRBJ1-5 | - | TRBV5-5
CASSGLSYEQYF | TGTGCCAGCAGTGGACTCAGCTACGAGCAGTACTTC | - | TRBJ2-7 | - | TRBV2
CASRKLGVNSPLHF | TGTGCCAGCCGAAAACTAGGGGTCAATTCACCCCTCCACTTT | - | TRBJ1-6 | few | TRBV18
CASSATDRVNSPLHF | TGTGCCAGCAGTGCCACGGACAGGGTAAATTCACCCCTCCACTTT | TRBD1 | TRBJ1-6 | - | TRBV6-6